The rows below give T cell receptor beta chains drawn from one sample of a study of vaccination effects on CD4 cells after COVID-19. These receptors' targets are unknown. Assay used: immunoSEQ multiplex PCR; TCRdb lists only in-frame clones, some missing. The repertoire consists of approximately 37,000 clones, with just under 75% occurring once and the leading ten covering 33%. The sample in question was CD4+ T cells from PBMCs cultured with a peptide pool, obtained before COVID-19 vaccination. These receptors all stem from a human donor who had a prior SARS-CoV-2 infection. The CDR3 runs from the conserved cysteine through the conserved F or W. The order of the fields is V gene, clone size, D gene, J gene, CDR3 DNA, CDR3 protein. The D gene is left open where the match is weak. Clone sizes are given selectively: once, few, many, or a class where the clone is expanded.

TRBV10-3	.	TRBD2	TRBJ2-3	TGTGCCATCAGCCCCGACGGGGGGGCCGGAGATACGCAGTATTTT	CAISPDGGAGDTQYF
TRBV7-6	.	.	TRBJ2-2	TGTGCCAGCAGCCCCAGTTGGAGGGGGCGGGCCGGGGAGCTGTTTTTT	CASSPSWRGRAGELFF
TRBV9	.	TRBD2	TRBJ2-5	TGTGCCAGCAGCCCATGGGCGGGGGAAGAGACCCAGTACTTC	CASSPWAGEETQYF
TRBV15	.	TRBD1	TRBJ2-1	TGTGCCACCAGCAGAGGTACAGGGGGGCTCTACAATGAGCAGTTCTTC	CATSRGTGGLYNEQFF
TRBV2	few	.	TRBJ1-4	TGTGCCAGCAGCTTTTCAGGGGCAGATGGTGAAAAACTGTTTTTT	CASSFSGADGEKLFF
TRBV3-1/TRBV3-2	.	.	TRBJ1-1	TGTGCCAGCAGCCAACTCCCTCACGGAGGCACTGAAGCTTTCTTT	CASSQLPHGGTEAFF
TRBV2	.	.	TRBJ2-7	TGTGCCAGCACCGAATCCCCGCCAGGACTGAGGGGCGAGCAGTACTTC	CASTESPPGLRGEQYF
TRBV5-1	.	.	TRBJ2-5	TGCGCCAGCAGCTTGGGGACGGGACAAGAGACCCAGTACTTC	CASSLGTGQETQYF
TRBV7-7	.	.	TRBJ2-3	TGTGCTAGCAGCCGAGGCCAGGGCACAGATACGCAGTATTTT	CASSRGQGTDTQYF
TRBV5-4	.	.	TRBJ2-5	TGTGCCAGCAGCCAGCAAGGGTCGGAAGAGACCCAGTACTTC	CASSQQGSEETQYF
TRBV12-5	.	.	TRBJ1-1	TGTGCTAGTGGTCAGGCGATGGTCACTGAAGCTTTCTTT	CASGQAMVTEAFF
TRBV3-1/TRBV3-2	.	.	TRBJ2-3	TGTGCCAGCAGCCTAAAGGGGGGTGCAGATACGCAGTATTTT	CASSLKGGADTQYF
TRBV24-1	many	.	TRBJ1-3	TGTGCCACCAGTGCTCCCGAGGATGGTGGAAACACCATATATTTT	CATSAPEDGGNTIYF
TRBV18	few	TRBD1	TRBJ2-7	TGTGCCAGCTCACCACCCGACAGGGGGCTTTCCTACGAGCAGTACTTC	CASSPPDRGLSYEQYF
TRBV19	.	.	TRBJ2-1	TGTGCCAGTAGTACCATAGCGGATTCCTCCTACAATGAGCAGTTCTTC	CASSTIADSSYNEQFF
TRBV5-4	.	TRBD2	TRBJ2-7	TGTGCCAGCAGCTTGGCCGGACTAGCGGGAAGGGAGCAGTACTTC	CASSLAGLAGREQYF
TRBV5-1	.	TRBD1	TRBJ1-2	TGCGCCAGCAGCTTGGGGGACAGGGTGATTGGCTACACCTTC	CASSLGDRVIGYTF
TRBV5-4	.	.	TRBJ1-1	TGTGCCAGCAGCTCGCCTCCCGCGGGCACTGAAGCTTTCTTT	CASSSPPAGTEAFF
TRBV6-5	.	TRBD1	TRBJ2-5	TGTGCCAGCAGTTACGAATGGACAGGGCTCCAAGAGACCCAGTACTTC	CASSYEWTGLQETQYF
TRBV5-1	.	.	TRBJ2-2	TGCGCCAGCAGCTTGGGGGTCGGGGAGCTGTTTTTT	CASSLGVGELFF
TRBV11-2	.	.	TRBJ2-3	TGTGCCAGCAGCCCCCGGCGCTTTAGCGGAAACACAGATACGCAGTATTTT	CASSPRRFSGNTDTQYF
TRBV21-1	.	.	TRBJ1-1	TGTGCCAGCAGCAATCCGTATGAAGCTTTCTTT	CASSNPYEAFF
TRBV3-1/TRBV3-2	.	.	TRBJ2-7	TGTGCCAGCAGCCAGGGCGGGGACCTAGCCTACGAGCAGTACTTC	CASSQGGDLAYEQYF
TRBV24-1	few	.	TRBJ1-1	TGTGCCACCTCACATCAGGCGAACACTGAAGCTTTCTTT	CATSHQANTEAFF
TRBV9	.	TRBD1	TRBJ2-5	TGTGCCAGCAGCGTAGATTCGGGACAGGGAGAGACCCAGTACTTC	CASSVDSGQGETQYF
TRBV7-2	.	TRBD2	TRBJ2-3	TGTGCCAGCAGCCAGGGGCGTCGCGGGACTAGCGGGAGTCCAGATACGCAGTATTTT	CASSQGRRGTSGSPDTQYF
TRBV6-1	.	TRBD1	TRBJ1-5	TGTGCCAGCAGTGAAGACAGGGGGCTTCAGCCCCAGCATTTT	CASSEDRGLQPQHF
TRBV18	.	.	TRBJ1-3	TGTGCCAGCTCACCGGGAAGAAGGGGAAACACCATATATTTT	CASSPGRRGNTIYF
TRBV6-2/TRBV6-3	.	TRBD2	TRBJ2-7	TGTGCCAGCAGTCCGGGAGTATTTTTAGCGGGAGGGCACGGTGAGCAGTACTTC	CASSPGVFLAGGHGEQYF
TRBV5-1	.	.	TRBJ1-2	TGCGCCAGCAGCTTATTACAGGGAGCGGATGGCTACACCTTC	CASSLLQGADGYTF
TRBV6-5	.	TRBD1	TRBJ1-4	TGTGCCAGCAGTTACTCGGGGACAGGGAATGAAAAACTGTTTTTT	CASSYSGTGNEKLFF
TRBV3-1/TRBV3-2	.	TRBD1	TRBJ2-5	TGTGCCAGCAGGCGACAGGGTTCTTGGGAGACCCAGTACTTC	CASRRQGSWETQYF
TRBV30	.	.	TRBJ1-4	TGTGCCTGGAAATCCAGATCTAATGAAAAACTGTTTTTT	CAWKSRSNEKLFF
TRBV19	.	TRBD1	TRBJ2-3	TGTGCCAGTACTGGGACAGGGCTCACAGATACGCAGTATTTT	CASTGTGLTDTQYF
TRBV2	.	.	TRBJ2-3	TGTGCCAGCACCAGGAGCACAGATACGCAGTATTTT	CASTRSTDTQYF
TRBV30	.	.	TRBJ2-2	TGTCTGGGGGGTCGGTCCGGGGAGCTGTTTTTT	CLGGRSGELFF
TRBV12-3/TRBV12-4	.	.	TRBJ2-3	TGTGCCAGCAGTTTAACAGATACGCAGTATTTT	CASSLTDTQYF
TRBV9	.	.	TRBJ2-3	TGTGCCAGCAGCGTAGACGGATACACAGATACGCAGTATTTT	CASSVDGYTDTQYF
TRBV15	.	.	TRBJ2-3	TGTGCCACCAGCAGAGCCGGACAAGGGTCCGGAGATACGCAGTATTTT	CATSRAGQGSGDTQYF
TRBV28	few	.	TRBJ1-2	TGTGCCAGCAGGCCAGGGTTTAGCTATGGCTACACCTTC	CASRPGFSYGYTF
TRBV6-5	.	.	TRBJ1-5	TGTGCCAGTAGACAGGTCTACCATCAGCCCCAGCATTTT	CASRQVYHQPQHF
TRBV19	.	.	TRBJ2-2	TGTGCCAGTAGTATTGGACTGGTGGCATACACCGGGGAGCTGTTTTTT	CASSIGLVAYTGELFF
TRBV6-5	.	.	TRBJ1-5	TGTGCCAGCAGTACACAGAACAATCAGCCCCAGCATTTT	CASSTQNNQPQHF
TRBV6-6	.	.	TRBJ1-1	TGTGCCAGCAGAAATGACCTGAACACTGAAGCTTTCTTT	CASRNDLNTEAFF
TRBV10-3	.	.	TRBJ1-4	TGTGCCATCAGTGAATCTGGGGCGCCTAATGAAAAACTGTTTTTT	CAISESGAPNEKLFF
TRBV27	.	TRBD1	TRBJ1-6	TGTGCCAGCAGTTTATTCTCCATTCGGGACAGGAGCTCGAATTCACCCCTCCACTTT	CASSLFSIRDRSSNSPLHF
TRBV7-3	few	TRBD2	TRBJ2-1	TGTGCCAGCAGCGCATTCGTGGGACTAGCGGGTCCGGGGCAGTTCTTC	CASSAFVGLAGPGQFF
TRBV18	.	.	TRBJ2-3	TGTGCCAGCTCGGACGGGACACTCAAGGCAGATACGCAGTATTTT	CASSDGTLKADTQYF
TRBV2	few	.	TRBJ1-1	TGTGCCAGCAGTCGGGGCCTCCTCTTAAACACTGAAGCTTTCTTT	CASSRGLLLNTEAFF
TRBV6-2/TRBV6-3	.	.	TRBJ2-3	TGTGCCAGCAGTCGTCGACCGAGGGTAGATACGCAGTATTTT	CASSRRPRVDTQYF
TRBV27	few	TRBD1	TRBJ1-1	TGTGCCAGCAGTTTCTCTCAGAGGACAGGGTGGACTGAAGCTTTCTTT	CASSFSQRTGWTEAFF
TRBV5-1	.	TRBD2	TRBJ2-3	TGCGCCAGCAGCTCCGGGACTAGCGGGTGGGCAGATACGCAGTATTTT	CASSSGTSGWADTQYF
TRBV18	.	.	TRBJ2-3	TGTGCCAGCTCACCCAGATCAGCAAGCACAGATACGCAGTATTTT	CASSPRSASTDTQYF
TRBV6-5	.	.	TRBJ2-1	TGTGCCAGCAGGTTCTACAATGAGCAGTTCTTC	CASRFYNEQFF
TRBV6-5	.	TRBD1	TRBJ1-1	TGTGCCAGCAGTTACTTTGGGACAGGGAATACTGAAGCTTTCTTT	CASSYFGTGNTEAFF
TRBV12-5	.	.	TRBJ2-3	TGTGCTAGTGGTACCCCGAGGGGGGGCACAGATACGCAGTATTTT	CASGTPRGGTDTQYF
TRBV6-6	.	.	TRBJ2-7	TGTGCCAGCAGTTGGACAGAAACTTACGAGCAGTACTTC	CASSWTETYEQYF
TRBV19	.	.	TRBJ1-5	TGTGCCAGTAGTATTACAGGTGGGGGACAGCCCCAGCATTTT	CASSITGGGQPQHF